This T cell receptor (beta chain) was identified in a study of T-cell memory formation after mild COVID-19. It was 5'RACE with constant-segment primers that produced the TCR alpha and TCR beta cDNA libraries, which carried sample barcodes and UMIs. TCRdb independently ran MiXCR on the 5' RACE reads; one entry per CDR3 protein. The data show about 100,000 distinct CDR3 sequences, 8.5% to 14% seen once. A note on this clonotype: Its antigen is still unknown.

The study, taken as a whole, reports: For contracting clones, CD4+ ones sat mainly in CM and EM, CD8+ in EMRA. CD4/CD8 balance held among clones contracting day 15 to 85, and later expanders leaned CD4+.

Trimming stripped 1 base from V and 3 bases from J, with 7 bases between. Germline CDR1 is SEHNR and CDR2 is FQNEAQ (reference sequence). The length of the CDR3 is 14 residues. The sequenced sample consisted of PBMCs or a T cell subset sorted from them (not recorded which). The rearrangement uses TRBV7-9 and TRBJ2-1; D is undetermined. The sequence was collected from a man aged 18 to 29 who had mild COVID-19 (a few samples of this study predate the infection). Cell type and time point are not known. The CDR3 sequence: CASSLVGDYNEQFF. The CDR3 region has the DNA TGTGCCAGCAGCTTAGTCGGAGACTACAATGAGCAGTTCTTC.